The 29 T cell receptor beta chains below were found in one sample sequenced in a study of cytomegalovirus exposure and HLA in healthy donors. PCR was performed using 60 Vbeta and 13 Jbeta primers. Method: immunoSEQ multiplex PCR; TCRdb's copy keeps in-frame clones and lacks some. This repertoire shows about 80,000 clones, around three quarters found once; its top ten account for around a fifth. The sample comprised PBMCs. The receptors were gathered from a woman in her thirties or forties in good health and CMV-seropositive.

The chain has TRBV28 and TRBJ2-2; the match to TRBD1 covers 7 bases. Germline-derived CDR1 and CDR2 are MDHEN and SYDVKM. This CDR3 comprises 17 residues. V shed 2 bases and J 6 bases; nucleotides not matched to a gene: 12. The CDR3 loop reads CASSLLLRGQEPGELFF. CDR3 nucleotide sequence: TGTGCCAGCAGTTTACTACTCAGAGGACAGGAGCCCGGGGAGCTGTTTTTT.

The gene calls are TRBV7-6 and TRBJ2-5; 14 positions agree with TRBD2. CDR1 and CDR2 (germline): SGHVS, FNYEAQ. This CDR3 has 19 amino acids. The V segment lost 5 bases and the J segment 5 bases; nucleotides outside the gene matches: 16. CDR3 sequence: CASSPIPRLAGGPGETQYF. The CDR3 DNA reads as TGTGCCAGCAGCCCAATCCCTCGACTAGCGGGAGGGCCAGGCGAGACCCAGTACTTC.

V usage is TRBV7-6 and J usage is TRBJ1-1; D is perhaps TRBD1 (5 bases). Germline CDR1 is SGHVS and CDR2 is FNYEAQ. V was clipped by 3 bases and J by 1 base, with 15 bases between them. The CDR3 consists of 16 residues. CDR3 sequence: CASSLRMGQGNTEAFF. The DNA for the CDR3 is TGTGCCAGCAGCTTGAGGATGGGGCAGGGGAACACTGAAGCTTTCTTT.

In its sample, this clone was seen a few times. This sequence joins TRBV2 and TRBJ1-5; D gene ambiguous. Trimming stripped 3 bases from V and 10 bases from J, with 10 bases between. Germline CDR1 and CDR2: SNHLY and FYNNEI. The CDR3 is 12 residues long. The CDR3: CASSDWAGPQHF. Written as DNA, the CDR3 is TGTGCCAGCAGTGACTGGGCAGGTCCCCAGCATTTT.

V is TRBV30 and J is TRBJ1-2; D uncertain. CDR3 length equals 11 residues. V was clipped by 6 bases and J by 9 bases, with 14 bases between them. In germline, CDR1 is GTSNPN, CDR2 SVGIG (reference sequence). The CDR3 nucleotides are TGTGCCTGTAATCGAGACTCGAGCTACACCTTC. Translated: CACNRDSSYTF. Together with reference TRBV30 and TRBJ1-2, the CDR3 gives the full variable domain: SQTIHQWPATLVQPVGSPLSLECTVEGTSNPNLYWYRQAAGRGLQLLFYSVGIGQISSEVPQNLSASRPQDRQFILSSKKLLLSDSGFYLCACNRDSSYTFGSGTRLTVV.

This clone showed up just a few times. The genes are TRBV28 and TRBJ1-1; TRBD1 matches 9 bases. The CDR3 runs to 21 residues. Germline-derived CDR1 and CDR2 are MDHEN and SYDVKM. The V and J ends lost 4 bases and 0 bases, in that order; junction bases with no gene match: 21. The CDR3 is CASSYSLRFRPRDRVNTEAFF. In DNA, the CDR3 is TGTGCCAGCAGTTATAGTTTGCGGTTTCGCCCACGGGACAGGGTGAACACTGAAGCTTTCTTT.

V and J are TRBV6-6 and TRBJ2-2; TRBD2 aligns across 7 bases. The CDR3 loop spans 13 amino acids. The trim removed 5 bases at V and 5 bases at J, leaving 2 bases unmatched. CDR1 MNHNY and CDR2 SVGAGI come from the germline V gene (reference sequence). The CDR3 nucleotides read TGTGCCAGCAGTCTGGGACTAACCGGGGAGCTGTTTTTT. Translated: CASSLGLTGELFF.

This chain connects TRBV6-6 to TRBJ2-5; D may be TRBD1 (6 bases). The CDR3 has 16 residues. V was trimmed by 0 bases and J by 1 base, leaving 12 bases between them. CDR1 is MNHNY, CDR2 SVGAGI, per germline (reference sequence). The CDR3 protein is CASSYSPNRAQETQYF. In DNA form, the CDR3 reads TGTGCCAGCAGTTACTCTCCGAACAGGGCCCAAGAGACCCAGTACTTC.

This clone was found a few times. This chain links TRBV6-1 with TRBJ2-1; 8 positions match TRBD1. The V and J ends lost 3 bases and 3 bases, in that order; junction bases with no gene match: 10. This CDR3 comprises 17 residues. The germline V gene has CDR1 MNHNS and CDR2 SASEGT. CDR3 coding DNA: TGTGCCAGCAGTGACCCCTATACGGGACAGGTCTACAATGAGCAGTTCTTC. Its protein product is CASSDPYTGQVYNEQFF.

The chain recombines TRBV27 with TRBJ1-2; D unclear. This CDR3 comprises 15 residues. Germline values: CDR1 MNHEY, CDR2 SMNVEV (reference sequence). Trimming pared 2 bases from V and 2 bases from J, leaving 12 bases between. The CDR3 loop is CASSLRQAPNYGYTF. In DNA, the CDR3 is TGTGCCAGCAGTTTAAGGCAGGCCCCAAACTATGGCTACACCTTC.

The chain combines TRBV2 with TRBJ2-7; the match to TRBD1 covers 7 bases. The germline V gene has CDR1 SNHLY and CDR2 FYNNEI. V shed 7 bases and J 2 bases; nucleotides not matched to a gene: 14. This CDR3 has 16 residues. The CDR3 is CASTRDRTLPTYEQYF. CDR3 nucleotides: TGTGCCAGCACCCGGGACAGAACTTTGCCGACCTACGAGCAGTACTTC. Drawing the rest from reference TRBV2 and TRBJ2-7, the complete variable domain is EPEVTQTPSHQVTQMGQEVILRCVPISNHLYFYWYRQILGQKVEFLVSFYNNEISEKSEIFDDQFSVERPDGSNFTLKIRSTKLEDSAMYFCASTRDRTLPTYEQYFGPGTRLTVT.

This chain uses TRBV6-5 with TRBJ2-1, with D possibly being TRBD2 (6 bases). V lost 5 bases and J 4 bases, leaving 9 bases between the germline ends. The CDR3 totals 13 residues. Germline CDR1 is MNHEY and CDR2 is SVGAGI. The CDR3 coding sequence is TGTGCCAGCAGTAAGCTAGCGTACAATGAGCAGTTCTTC. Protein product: CASSKLAYNEQFF.

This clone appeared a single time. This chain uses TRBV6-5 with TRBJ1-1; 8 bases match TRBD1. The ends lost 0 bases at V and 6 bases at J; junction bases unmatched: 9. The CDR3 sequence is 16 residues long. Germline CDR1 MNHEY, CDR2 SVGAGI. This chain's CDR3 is CASSYSGQAYQAEAFF. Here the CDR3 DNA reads TGTGCCAGCAGTTACTCGGGACAGGCATATCAGGCTGAAGCTTTCTTT.

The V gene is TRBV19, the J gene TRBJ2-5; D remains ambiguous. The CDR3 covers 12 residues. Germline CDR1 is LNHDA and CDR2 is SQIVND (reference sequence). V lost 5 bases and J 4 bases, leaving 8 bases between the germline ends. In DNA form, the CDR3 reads TGTGCCAGTAGTTTCGTCGGAGAGACCCAGTACTTC. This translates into CASSFVGETQYF. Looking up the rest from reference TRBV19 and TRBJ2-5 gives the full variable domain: DGGITQSPKYLFRKEGQNVTLSCEQNLNHDAMYWYRQDPGQGLRLIYYSQIVNDFQKGDIAEGYSVSREKKESFPLTVTSAQKNPTAFYLCASSFVGETQYFGPGTRLLVL.

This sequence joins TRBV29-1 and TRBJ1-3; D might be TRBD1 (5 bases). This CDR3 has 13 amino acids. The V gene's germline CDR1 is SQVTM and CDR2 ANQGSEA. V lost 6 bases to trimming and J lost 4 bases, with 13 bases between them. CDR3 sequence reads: CSVRTIGGNTIYF. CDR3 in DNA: TGCAGCGTACGGACAATAGGGGGAAACACCATATATTTT.

The CDR3 DNA follows: TGTGCCTGGAGCGGACAGCTCACGAACACTGAAGCTTTCTTT. It codes for CAWSGQLTNTEAFF. The chain combines TRBV30 with TRBJ1-1; D possibly corresponds to TRBD1 (6 bases). This CDR3 region has 14 residues. With 3 bases removed from V and 1 base from J, the gap between germline ends came to 12 bases. Germline V gene lookup returns CDR1 GTSNPN and CDR2 SVGIG (reference sequence).

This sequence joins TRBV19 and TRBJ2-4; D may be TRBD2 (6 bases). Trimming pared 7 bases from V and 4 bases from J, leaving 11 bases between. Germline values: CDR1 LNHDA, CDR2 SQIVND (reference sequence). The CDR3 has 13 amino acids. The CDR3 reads CASTEGLKNIQYF. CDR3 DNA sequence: TGTGCCAGTACGGAGGGGCTAAAAAACATTCAGTACTTC. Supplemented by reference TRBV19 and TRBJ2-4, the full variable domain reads DGGITQSPKYLFRKEGQNVTLSCEQNLNHDAMYWYRQDPGQGLRLIYYSQIVNDFQKGDIAEGYSVSREKKESFPLTVTSAQKNPTAFYLCASTEGLKNIQYFGAGTRLSVL.

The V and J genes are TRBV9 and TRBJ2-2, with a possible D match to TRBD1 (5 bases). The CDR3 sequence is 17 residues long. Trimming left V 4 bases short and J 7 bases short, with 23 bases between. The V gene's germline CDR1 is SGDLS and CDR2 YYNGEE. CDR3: CASSPHGAGLSNGELFF. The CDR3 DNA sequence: TGTGCCAGCAGCCCACATGGGGCCGGGTTGTCAAACGGGGAGCTGTTTTTT.

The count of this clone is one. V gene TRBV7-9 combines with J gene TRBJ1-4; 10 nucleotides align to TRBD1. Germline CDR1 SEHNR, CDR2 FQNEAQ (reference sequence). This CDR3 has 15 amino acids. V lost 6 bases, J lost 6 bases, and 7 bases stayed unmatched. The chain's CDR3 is CASSPPGQGYEKLFF. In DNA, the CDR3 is TGTGCCAGCAGTCCACCGGGACAGGGGTATGAAAAACTGTTTTTT.

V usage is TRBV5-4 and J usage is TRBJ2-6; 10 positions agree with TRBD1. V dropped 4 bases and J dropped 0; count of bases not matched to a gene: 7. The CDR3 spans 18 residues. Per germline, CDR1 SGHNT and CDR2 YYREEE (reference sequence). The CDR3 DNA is TGTGCCAGCAGCGGAGGGACAGGGGACCGCTCTGGGGCCAACGTCCTGACTTTC. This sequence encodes CASSGGTGDRSGANVLTF.

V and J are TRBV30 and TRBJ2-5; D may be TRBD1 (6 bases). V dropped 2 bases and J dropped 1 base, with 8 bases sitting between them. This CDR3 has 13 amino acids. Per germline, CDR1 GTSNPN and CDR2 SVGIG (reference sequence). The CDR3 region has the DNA TGTGCCTGGAGTAAGACAGGCCAAGAGACCCAGTACTTC. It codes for CAWSKTGQETQYF.

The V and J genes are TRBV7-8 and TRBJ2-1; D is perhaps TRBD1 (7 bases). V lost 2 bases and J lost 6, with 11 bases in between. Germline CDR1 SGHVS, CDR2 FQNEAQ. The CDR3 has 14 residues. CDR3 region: CASSLTEGANEQFF. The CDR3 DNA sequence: TGTGCCAGCAGCTTAACGGAGGGGGCCAATGAGCAGTTCTTC.

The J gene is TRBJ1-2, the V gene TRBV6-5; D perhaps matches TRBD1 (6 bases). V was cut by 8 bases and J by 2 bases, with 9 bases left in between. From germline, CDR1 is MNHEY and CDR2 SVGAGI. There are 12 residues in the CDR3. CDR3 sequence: CASSGANYGYTF. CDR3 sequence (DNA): TGTGCCAGCTCAGGGGCGAACTATGGCTACACCTTC.

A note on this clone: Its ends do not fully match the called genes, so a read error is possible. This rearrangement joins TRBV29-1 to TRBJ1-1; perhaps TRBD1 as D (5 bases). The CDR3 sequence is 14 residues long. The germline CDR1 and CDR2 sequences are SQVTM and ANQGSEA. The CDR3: CGVEPRQTNTEAFF. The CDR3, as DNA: TGCGGCGTTGAACCCAGACAGACGAACACTGAAGCTTTCTTT.

CDR3 nucleotides: TGTGCCACCACAGGGTCTGTGGGCACTGAAGCTTTCTTT. Amino acid sequence: CATTGSVGTEAFF. This chain uses TRBV28 with TRBJ1-1; weak D call: TRBD1 (6 bases). Trimming pared 10 bases from V and 4 bases from J, leaving 16 bases between. The length of the CDR3 is 13 residues. From germline, CDR1 is MDHEN and CDR2 SYDVKM.

This CDR3 is CASRKSEEAFF. CDR3 DNA: TGTGCCAGCAGGAAATCAGAAGAAGCTTTCTTT. V usage is TRBV6-1 and J usage is TRBJ1-1; no definite D call. Trimming removed 6 bases at V and 8 bases at J, with 10 bases between. The CDR3 runs 11 residues. The germline gives CDR1 MNHNS, CDR2 SASEGT.

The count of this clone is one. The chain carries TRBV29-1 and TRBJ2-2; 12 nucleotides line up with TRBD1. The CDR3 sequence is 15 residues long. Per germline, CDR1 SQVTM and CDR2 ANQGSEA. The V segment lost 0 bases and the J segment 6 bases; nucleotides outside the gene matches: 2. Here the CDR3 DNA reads TGCAGCGTTGAAGAGGGACAGGGGGCGGCCGGGGAGCTGTTTTTT. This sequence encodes CSVEEGQGAAGELFF.

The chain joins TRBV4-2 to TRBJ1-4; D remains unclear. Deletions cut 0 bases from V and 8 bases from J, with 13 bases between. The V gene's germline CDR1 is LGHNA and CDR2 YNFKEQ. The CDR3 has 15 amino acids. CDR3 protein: CASSQDVRFSEKLFF. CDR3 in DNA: TGTGCCAGCAGCCAAGATGTGAGGTTTAGCGAAAAACTGTTTTTT.

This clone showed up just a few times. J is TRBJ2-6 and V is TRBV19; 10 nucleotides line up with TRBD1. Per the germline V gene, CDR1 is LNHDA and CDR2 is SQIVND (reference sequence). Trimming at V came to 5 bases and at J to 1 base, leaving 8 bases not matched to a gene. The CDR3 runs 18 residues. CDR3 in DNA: TGTGCCAGTAGTTCACGAAGACAGGGGGCGTCTGGGGCCAACGTCCTGACTTTC. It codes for CASSSRRQGASGANVLTF.